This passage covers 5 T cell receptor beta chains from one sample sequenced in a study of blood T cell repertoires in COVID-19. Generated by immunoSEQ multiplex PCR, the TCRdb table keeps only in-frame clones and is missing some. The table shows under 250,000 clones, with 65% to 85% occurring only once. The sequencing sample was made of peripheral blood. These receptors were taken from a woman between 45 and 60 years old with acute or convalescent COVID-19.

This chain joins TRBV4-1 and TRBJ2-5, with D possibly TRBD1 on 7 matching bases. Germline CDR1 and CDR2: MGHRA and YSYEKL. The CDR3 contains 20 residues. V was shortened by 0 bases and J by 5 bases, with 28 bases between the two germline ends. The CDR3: CASSQDDPRGLAPVDETQYF. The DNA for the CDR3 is TGCGCCAGCAGCCAAGATGACCCTAGGGGGCTAGCGCCAGTTGATGAGACCCAGTACTTC.

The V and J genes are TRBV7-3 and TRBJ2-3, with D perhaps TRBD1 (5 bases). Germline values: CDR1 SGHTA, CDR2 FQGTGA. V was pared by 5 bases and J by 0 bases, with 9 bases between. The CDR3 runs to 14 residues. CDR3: CASSLTASTDTQYF. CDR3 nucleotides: TGTGCCAGCAGCCTGACAGCTAGCACAGATACGCAGTATTTT.

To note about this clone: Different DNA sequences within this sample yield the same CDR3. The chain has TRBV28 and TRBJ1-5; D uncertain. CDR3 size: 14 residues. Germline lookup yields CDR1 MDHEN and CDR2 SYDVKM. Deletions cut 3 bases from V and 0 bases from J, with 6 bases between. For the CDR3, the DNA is TGTGCCAGCAGTTTCACAGTTAGCAATCAGCCCCAGCATTTT. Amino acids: CASSFTVSNQPQHF.

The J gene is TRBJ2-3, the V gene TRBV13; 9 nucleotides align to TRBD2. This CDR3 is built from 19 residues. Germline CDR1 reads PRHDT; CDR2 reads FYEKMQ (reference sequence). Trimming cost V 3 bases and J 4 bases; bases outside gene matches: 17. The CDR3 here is CASSLIGHIAGEGPDTQYF. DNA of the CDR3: TGTGCCAGCAGCTTGATCGGACACATAGCGGGAGAGGGGCCAGATACGCAGTATTTT.

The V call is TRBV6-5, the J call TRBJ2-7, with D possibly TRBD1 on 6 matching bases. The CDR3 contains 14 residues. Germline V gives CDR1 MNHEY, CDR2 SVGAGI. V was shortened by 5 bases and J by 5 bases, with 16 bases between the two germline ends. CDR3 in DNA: TGTGCCAGCAGTACCCCGGGACACCTGAACGAGCAGTACTTC. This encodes CASSTPGHLNEQYF.